Below are 27 T cell receptor beta chains sequenced from a single sample in a study of blood T cell repertoires in COVID-19. Method: immunoSEQ multiplex PCR; TCRdb's copy keeps in-frame clones and lacks some. Here the sample spans a few hundred thousand clones, roughly 80% being singletons. Sequenced sample: peripheral blood. The receptors were gathered from an elderly man with acute or convalescent COVID-19.

The chain employs TRBV21-1 and TRBJ1-6. TRBV21-1 corresponds to a pseudogene. This CDR3 contains 14 residues. The CDR3 sequence: CASSKESGNSPLHF. The CDR3 DNA is TGTGCCAGCAGCAAAGAATCGGGGAATTCACCCCTCCACTTT.

The chain couples TRBV10-3 to TRBJ2-7; D is perhaps TRBD1 (5 bases). CDR1 is ENHRY and CDR2 is SYGVKD in the germline V gene. With 0 bases removed from V and 4 bases from J, the gap between germline ends came to 10 bases. CDR3 size: 14 residues. CDR3 amino acids: CAISESAGLYEQYF. The CDR3 DNA reads as TGTGCCATCAGTGAGTCGGCAGGGTTGTACGAGCAGTACTTC.

The chain is built from TRBV11-2 and TRBJ1-5; D is ambiguous. The CDR3 consists of 15 residues. The germline CDR1 and CDR2 sequences are SGHAT and FQNNGV. Trimming stripped 4 bases from V and 3 bases from J, with 13 bases between. CDR3 residues: CASSSMGQLNQPQHF. CDR3 nucleotide sequence: TGTGCCAGCAGCTCGATGGGCCAGCTCAATCAGCCCCAGCATTTT.

There are a few counts of this clone. This chain links TRBV19 with TRBJ1-3; TRBD1 matches at 7 bases. The CDR3 is 17 amino acids. CDR1 is LNHDA, CDR2 SQIVND, per germline (reference sequence). The junction had 12 bases not matched to a gene; V was cut back by 7 bases and J by 0 bases. CDR3 nucleotide sequence: TGTGCCAGTATTCTGACAGGGACACTGAGCTCTGGAAACACCATATATTTT. This encodes CASILTGTLSSGNTIYF.

The chain links TRBV30 to TRBJ1-1, with D possibly being TRBD1 (6 bases). The CDR3 length is 12 residues. In germline, CDR1 is GTSNPN, CDR2 SVGIG (reference sequence). Trimming removed 3 bases from V and 7 bases from J, with 12 bases in between. The CDR3 protein is CAWSPGQLEAFF. The CDR3 DNA reads TGTGCCTGGAGCCCCGGACAGCTTGAAGCTTTCTTT. The complete variable domain, with remaining parts taken from reference TRBV30 and TRBJ1-1, reads SQTIHQWPATLVQPVGSPLSLECTVEGTSNPNLYWYRQAAGRGLQLLFYSVGIGQISSEVPQNLSASRPQDRQFILSSKKLLLSDSGFYLCAWSPGQLEAFFGQGTRLTVV.

This clone has just one count. The chain is built from TRBV21-1 and TRBJ1-2. TRBV21-1 is a pseudogene. This CDR3 is built from 16 residues. The CDR3 region is CASSGGDTRVSDGYTF. The CDR3, as DNA: TGTGCCAGCAGCGGGGGGGATACCAGGGTTAGCGATGGCTACACCTTC.

V and J are TRBV5-1 and TRBJ2-1, with TRBD2 matching 11 bases. CDR1 is SGHRS, CDR2 YFSETQ, per germline. V shed 4 bases, J shed 3 bases, and the junction held 3 bases outside the gene matches. The CDR3 is made up of 15 amino acids. In DNA form, the CDR3 reads TGCGCCAGCAGCACAGGGACTAGCGGCTACAATGAGCAGTTCTTC. Its translation: CASSTGTSGYNEQFF.

The chain carries TRBV5-4 and TRBJ2-1; 7 positions match TRBD1. The CDR3 runs 16 residues. Germline CDR1 reads SGHNT; CDR2 reads YYREEE (reference sequence). V shed 4 bases, J shed 10 bases, and the junction held 17 bases outside the gene matches. This CDR3 reads CASSLSMTGTGREQFF. In DNA form, the CDR3 reads TGTGCCAGCAGCCTATCGATGACAGGGACCGGCAGGGAGCAGTTCTTC.

The chain is built from TRBV25-1 and TRBJ2-3; a weak D match, TRBD1 (7 bases). The V end lost 4 bases, the J end lost 0 bases, and 14 bases lay between the germline ends. Germline V CDR1 and CDR2: MGHDK, SYGVNS. The CDR3 is 16 residues long. CDR3 coding DNA: TGTGCCAGCAGTGTCCCCAGGGGGGTTAGCACAGATACGCAGTATTTT. Its protein is CASSVPRGVSTDTQYF.

The chain couples TRBV6-5 to TRBJ2-2; D is uncertain. CDR3 length: 14 amino acids. Trimming removed 6 bases at V and 6 bases at J, with 14 bases between. From germline, CDR1 is MNHEY and CDR2 SVGAGI. CDR3 residues: CASRGRLNPGELFF. DNA for the CDR3: TGTGCCAGCAGGGGTAGACTGAATCCCGGGGAGCTGTTTTTT.

The genes are TRBV12-1 and TRBJ1-1. TRBV12-1 is classified as a pseudogene. The CDR3 is 18 residues long. The CDR3 is CASSFAPSRPTMNTEAFF. As DNA, the CDR3 is TGTGCCAGCAGCTTTGCGCCCAGCAGACCTACTATGAACACTGAAGCTTTCTTT.

This clone was found once. The rearrangement joins TRBV6-5 to TRBJ1-1, with D perhaps matching TRBD1 (5 bases). The CDR3 contains 12 residues. Looked up from germline, CDR1 is MNHEY and CDR2 is SVGAGI. Trimming removed 2 bases from V and 7 bases from J, with 8 bases in between. CDR3 in amino acids: CASSYQGGEAFF. CDR3 nucleotides: TGTGCCAGCAGTTACCAGGGCGGTGAAGCTTTCTTT.

This clone was seen a single time. The chain couples TRBV3-1 (or the pseudogene TRBV3-2) to TRBJ2-5, with unresolved D. This CDR3 comprises 14 residues. Trimming cost V 0 bases and J 2 bases, with 7 bases left between them. From germline, CDR1 is LGHDT and CDR2 YNNKEL (reference sequence). The CDR3 loop is CASSQDPLQETQYF. CDR3 DNA: TGTGCCAGCAGCCAAGACCCCCTACAAGAGACCCAGTACTTC.

This chain uses TRBV27 with TRBJ1-5; 8 bases map to TRBD1. The CDR3 covers 16 residues. Trimming cost V 3 bases and J 3 bases; bases outside gene matches: 7. Germline assignment: CDR1 MNHEY and CDR2 SMNVEV (reference sequence). The CDR3 region is CASSFTAGGVNQPQHF. CDR3 nucleotide sequence: TGTGCCAGCAGTTTTACGGCAGGGGGCGTCAATCAGCCCCAGCATTTT.

V gene TRBV5-1 combines with J gene TRBJ1-6, with D uncertain. The ends were cut back, 0 bases at V and 8 bases at J, with 12 bases in the middle. CDR3 size: 15 residues. Looked up from germline, CDR1 is SGHRS and CDR2 is YFSETQ. The DNA of the CDR3 is TGCGCCAGCAGCTTGGGGACGGGAGGAGATTCACCCCTCCACTTT. Translating gives CASSLGTGGDSPLHF.

This sequence joins TRBV11-1 and TRBJ1-1; 9 bases align to TRBD1. The CDR3 spans 15 residues. V was clipped by 5 bases and J by 1 base; unmatched bases: 5. Germline assignment: CDR1 SGHAT and CDR2 FQDESV (reference sequence). The CDR3 DNA is TGTGCCAGCAGCCAGGGGGACAGGGCGAACACTGAAGCTTTCTTT. It codes for CASSQGDRANTEAFF.

V gene TRBV19 combines with J gene TRBJ1-4, with D perhaps matching TRBD1 (5 bases). The CDR3 consists of 15 residues. Deletions cut 3 bases from V and 4 bases from J, with 12 bases between. Germline CDR1 reads LNHDA; CDR2 reads SQIVND (reference sequence). CDR3 DNA sequence: TGTGCCAGTAGTATCGGGGGGATCGATAATGAAAAACTGTTTTTT. It specifies CASSIGGIDNEKLFF.

CDR3: CASSQFYGYTF. DNA of the CDR3: TGTGCCAGCAGTCAATTTTATGGCTACACCTTC. The J gene is TRBJ1-2, the V gene TRBV12-3 or TRBV12-4; D gene unclear. This CDR3 region has 11 residues. Between the trimmed V and J ends, which lost 5 bases and 5 bases, there was a span of 6 bases.

The V gene is TRBV5-5, the J gene TRBJ2-1; 8 nucleotides match TRBD2. Germline V gene sequence: CDR1 SGHKS, CDR2 YYEKEE (reference sequence). The length of the CDR3 is 13 residues. J gave up 9 bases and V 2 bases, and 4 bases lay outside the gene matches. The CDR3 loop is CASSFGGVGEQFF. Here the CDR3 DNA reads TGTGCCAGCAGCTTCGGGGGGGTAGGTGAGCAGTTCTTC.

J is TRBJ2-3 and V is TRBV18; D unresolved. Germline CDR1 KGHSH, CDR2 LQKENI. The V and J ends lost 2 bases and 0 bases respectively, with 15 bases between them. There are 17 residues in the CDR3. The CDR3 bases are TGTGCCAGCTCACCAATAGCAGTCACTACTAGCACAGATACGCAGTATTTT. It translates to CASSPIAVTTSTDTQYF. The variable domain in full, completed from reference TRBV18 and TRBJ2-3, reads NAGVMQNPRHLVRRRGQEARLRCSPMKGHSHVYWYRQLPEEGLKFMVYLQKENIIDESGMPKERFSAEFPKEGPSILRIQQVVRGDSAAYFCASSPIAVTTSTDTQYFGPGTRLTVL.

The genes are TRBV5-7 and TRBJ2-2; possible D gene TRBD2, 5 bases. TRBV5-7 is labeled an ORF, and its function is uncertain. V dropped 0 bases and J dropped 0 bases, with 12 bases sitting between them. The CDR3 has 17 residues. DNA of the CDR3: TGTGCCAGCAGCTTGGGAGGGCAGGAAGCGAACACCGGGGAGCTGTTTTTT. Translation gives CASSLGGQEANTGELFF.

The chain links TRBV10-3 to TRBJ2-2; 10 nucleotides line up with TRBD1. The CDR3 sequence is 15 residues long. V shed 11 bases, J shed 3 bases, and the junction held 9 bases outside the gene matches. Germline assignment: CDR1 ENHRY and CDR2 SYGVKD. CDR3 amino acids: CASWPGQGYTGELFF. Here the CDR3 DNA reads TGTGCCTCGTGGCCGGGACAGGGGTACACCGGGGAGCTGTTTTTT.

This clone was recorded a few times. V and J are TRBV7-2 and TRBJ2-7, with D uncertain. This CDR3 is 11 amino acids long. Trimming pared 1 base from V and 7 bases from J, leaving 5 bases between. Germline V lookup: CDR1 SGHTA, CDR2 FQGNSA. The CDR3 DNA follows: TGTGCCAGCAGCTTAGTGCGGGAGCAGTACTTC. Translation: CASSLVREQYF.

The V and J genes are TRBV27 and TRBJ1-5, with a weak D call TRBD1 (6 bases). Looked up from germline, CDR1 is MNHEY and CDR2 is SMNVEV (reference sequence). The CDR3 is made up of 13 amino acids. V was cut by 6 bases and J by 2 bases, with 8 bases left in between. The CDR3 DNA sequence: TGTGCCAGCAGGCGACAGGGCAATCAGCCCCAGCATTTT. It translates to CASRRQGNQPQHF.

This chain joins TRBV7-2 and TRBJ2-7; the match to TRBD2 covers 10 bases. Germline V gene sequence: CDR1 SGHTA, CDR2 FQGNSA. The CDR3 is 14 residues long. The V gene end was trimmed by 5 bases and the J gene end by 2 bases; junction bases not matched to a gene: 3. CDR3 DNA sequence: TGTGCCAGCAGCCGGACTAGCGGTCCCTACGAGCAGTACTTC. It yields the protein CASSRTSGPYEQYF. The complete variable domain, with remaining parts taken from reference TRBV7-2 and TRBJ2-7, reads GAGVSQSPSNKVTEKGKDVELRCDPISGHTALYWYRQSLGQGLEFLIYFQGNSAPDKSGLPSDRFSAERTGGSVSTLTIQRTQQEDSAVYLCASSRTSGPYEQYFGPGTRLTVT.

The chain combines TRBV10-3 with TRBJ1-4, with D unresolved. CDR1 and CDR2 from the germline V gene are ENHRY and SYGVKD. The germline V and J ends were trimmed by 0 bases and 0 bases, with 8 bases remaining between them. The CDR3 totals 16 residues. The CDR3 loop reads CAISESRGTTNEKLFF. The CDR3 DNA reads TGTGCCATCAGTGAGTCGCGGGGTACAACTAATGAAAAACTGTTTTTT.

The J gene is TRBJ2-2, the V gene TRBV5-1; 8 positions match TRBD1. In germline, CDR1 is SGHRS, CDR2 YFSETQ. The trim removed 4 bases at V and 0 bases at J, leaving 14 bases unmatched. The CDR3 contains 19 residues. The CDR3, as DNA: TGCGCCAGCAGCAGGGGACAGGCGGTTATCTCAACGAACACCGGGGAGCTGTTTTTT. It yields the protein CASSRGQAVISTNTGELFF.